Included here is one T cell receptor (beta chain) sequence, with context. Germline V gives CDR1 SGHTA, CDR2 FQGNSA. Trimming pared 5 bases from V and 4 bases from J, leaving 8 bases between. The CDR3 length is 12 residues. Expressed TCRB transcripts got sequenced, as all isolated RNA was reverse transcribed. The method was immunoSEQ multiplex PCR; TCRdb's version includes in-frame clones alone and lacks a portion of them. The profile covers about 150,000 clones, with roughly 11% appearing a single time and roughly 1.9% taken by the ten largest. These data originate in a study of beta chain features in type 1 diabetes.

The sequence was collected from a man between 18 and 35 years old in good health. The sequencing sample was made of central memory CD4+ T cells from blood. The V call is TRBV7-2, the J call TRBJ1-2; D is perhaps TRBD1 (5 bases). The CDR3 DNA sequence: TGTGCCAGCAGCCCCAGGGTCTATGGCTACACCTTC. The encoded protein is CASSPRVYGYTF.